Each of the 26 T cell receptor beta chains below was sequenced from the same sample in a study of cytomegalovirus exposure and HLA in healthy donors. The PCR was carried out with 60 Vbeta primers and 13 Jbeta primers. Clones were read by immunoSEQ multiplex PCR, and TCRdb kept only the in-frame ones, dropping some. In the table there are 85,000 to 120,000 clones, more than 60% of which are singletons. Sample: PBMCs. Receptors were obtained from a woman aged 45-60 years in good health and CMV-seropositive.

The genes are TRBV5-1 and TRBJ1-3, with 7 bases lining up with TRBD1. With 4 bases clipped from V and 2 bases from J, the junction kept 6 bases outside the gene matches. Germline-derived CDR1 and CDR2 are SGHRS and YFSETQ. The CDR3 spans 15 residues. DNA of the CDR3: TGCGCCAGCAGCCCCTGGGGACAGCCTGGAAACACCATATATTTT. It encodes CASSPWGQPGNTIYF.

The rearrangement joins TRBV6-6 to TRBJ2-7, with 9 bases identical to TRBD1. There are 14 residues in the CDR3. Germline trimming cut 5 bases from V and 7 bases from J; bases unmatched to any gene: 9. From germline, CDR1 is MNHNY and CDR2 SVGAGI (reference sequence). The CDR3 sequence: CASSRRTGAGEQYF. In DNA form, the CDR3 reads TGTGCCAGCAGTCGCCGGACAGGGGCGGGGGAGCAGTACTTC.

The genes are TRBV28 and TRBJ2-2, with 12 nucleotides matching TRBD2. V lost 4 bases and J lost 8; bases outside the gene matches: 5. Germline CDR1 and CDR2: MDHEN and SYDVKM. The CDR3 contains 15 residues. In DNA, the CDR3 is TGTGCCAGCAGTTGGGCTAGCGGGGGGGCAGGGGAGCTGTTTTTT. It is translated as CASSWASGGAGELFF.

V is TRBV2 and J is TRBJ1-1, with TRBD1 matching over 7 bases. The V gene's germline CDR1 is SNHLY and CDR2 FYNNEI. After removal of 8 bases from V and 0 bases from J, the junction contained 3 bases not matched to a gene. The CDR3 has 13 amino acids. CDR3 sequence (DNA): TGTGCCAGCGGGGACAGTATGAACACTGAAGCTTTCTTT. Translation: CASGDSMNTEAFF.

This clone was counted a few times. The chain joins TRBV5-4 to TRBJ1-2; 8 nucleotides agree with TRBD1. CDR3 length equals 12 residues. Germline CDR1 is SGHNT and CDR2 is YYREEE (reference sequence). With 5 bases clipped from V and 8 bases from J, the junction kept 5 bases outside the gene matches. This CDR3 is CASSFTGGGYTF. Here the CDR3 DNA reads TGTGCCAGCAGTTTTACAGGGGGAGGCTACACCTTC.

The chain employs TRBV9 and TRBJ2-5, with a tentative D call TRBD2 (7 bases). The germline V gene encodes CDR1 SGDLS and CDR2 YYNGEE. The CDR3 is 15 amino acids. V was trimmed by 0 bases and J by 2 bases, leaving 11 bases between them. The CDR3 protein is CASSVGGGRQETQYF. The CDR3 DNA is TGTGCCAGCAGCGTAGGCGGGGGCCGTCAAGAGACCCAGTACTTC.

V is TRBV4-1 and J is TRBJ2-3; TRBD2 matches at 13 bases. After removal of 3 bases from V and 6 bases from J, the junction contained 9 bases not matched to a gene. The CDR3 runs to 17 residues. Germline CDR1 and CDR2: MGHRA and YSYEKL. The CDR3 sequence is CASSQPPTSGGQDTQYF. CDR3 in DNA: TGCGCCAGCAGCCAGCCCCCGACTAGCGGGGGGCAGGATACGCAGTATTTT.

The chain uses TRBV23-1 and TRBJ1-2; 7 positions agree with TRBD1. Being an ORF, TRBV23-1 has a function that is uncertain. The CDR3 loop spans 15 amino acids. V shed 6 bases and J 4 bases; nucleotides not matched to a gene: 11. CDR3 in DNA: TGCGCCAGCAGCACCGGGACAGAAGTCCTCTATGGCTACACCTTC. Translating it yields CASSTGTEVLYGYTF.

The gene calls are TRBV19 and TRBJ2-3; no reliable D call. The ends were cut back, 8 bases at V and 0 bases at J, with 15 bases in the middle. Germline V gives CDR1 LNHDA, CDR2 SQIVND (reference sequence). The CDR3 has 15 amino acids. CDR3 in amino acids: CASAKFPLSTDTQYF. The CDR3, as DNA: TGTGCCAGTGCGAAGTTTCCTCTTAGCACAGATACGCAGTATTTT. The full variable domain, in which reference TRBV19 and TRBJ2-3 provide the parts outside the CDR3, is DGGITQSPKYLFRKEGQNVTLSCEQNLNHDAMYWYRQDPGQGLRLIYYSQIVNDFQKGDIAEGYSVSREKKESFPLTVTSAQKNPTAFYLCASAKFPLSTDTQYFGPGTRLTVL.

The J gene is TRBJ2-5, the V gene TRBV7-8; a weak D match, TRBD2 (5 bases). The J call is uncertain, as TRBJ2-7 better fits the DNA end. The CDR3 covers 12 residues. The germline V gene encodes CDR1 SGHVS and CDR2 FQNEAQ. CDR3 loop: CASSGVGGEQYF. CDR3 DNA sequence: TGTGCCAGCAGCGGGGTAGGAGGCGAGCAGTACTTC.

This chain links TRBV4-1 with TRBJ2-4; TRBD2 agrees at 10 bases. This CDR3 spans 16 amino acids. The germline CDR1 and CDR2 sequences are MGHRA and YSYEKL. The V and J ends lost 5 bases and 9 bases, in that order; junction bases with no gene match: 13. The chain's CDR3 is CASSTSGGAWGGIQYF. The CDR3 coding sequence is TGCGCCAGCAGCACCAGCGGGGGGGCCTGGGGAGGCATTCAGTACTTC.

The genes are TRBV28 and TRBJ1-2; D perhaps matches TRBD1 (6 bases). This CDR3 is built from 13 residues. V was clipped by 5 bases and J by 4 bases, with 11 bases between them. Germline V gene lookup returns CDR1 MDHEN and CDR2 SYDVKM. DNA of the CDR3: TGTGCCAGCAGTGGTGGGGGCGCCTATGGCTACACCTTC. This codes for CASSGGGAYGYTF.

A few counts support this clone. The V gene is TRBV13, the J gene TRBJ1-1; D might be TRBD1 (6 bases). V was pared by 5 bases and J by 8 bases, with 21 bases between. The CDR3 consists of 15 residues. The germline gives CDR1 PRHDT, CDR2 FYEKMQ (reference sequence). CDR3 in DNA: TGTGCCAGCAGCCCCCGGACAGCTCTAAAGTCCGAAGCTTTCTTT. Amino acid sequence: CASSPRTALKSEAFF.

This clone was seen just once. The chain combines TRBV10-3 with TRBJ2-5; 7 bases agree with TRBD2. The J segment lost 4 bases and the V segment lost 6 bases, leaving 5 bases of the junction unmatched. CDR3 length: 13 amino acids. The germline gives CDR1 ENHRY, CDR2 SYGVKD. CDR3 loop: CAIRRTSGETQYF. The CDR3 DNA sequence: TGTGCCATCAGACGGACTAGTGGAGAGACCCAGTACTTC.

V gene TRBV19 combines with J gene TRBJ1-1; 7 bases line up with TRBD1. The J segment lost 1 base and the V segment lost 1 base, leaving 12 bases of the junction unmatched. The germline V gene encodes CDR1 LNHDA and CDR2 SQIVND (reference sequence). There are 18 residues in the CDR3. CDR3 in amino acids: CASSIAPLQGWENTEAFF. The DNA for the CDR3 is TGTGCCAGTAGTATAGCCCCGCTACAGGGGTGGGAGAACACTGAAGCTTTCTTT.

The chain has TRBV7-9 and TRBJ1-2; D unclear. V was clipped by 1 base and J by 9 bases, with 6 bases between them. This CDR3 has 11 amino acids. Germline V gives CDR1 SEHNR, CDR2 FQNEAQ (reference sequence). This chain's CDR3 is CASSLGPSYTF. CDR3 DNA sequence: TGTGCCAGCAGCTTAGGTCCTAGCTACACCTTC.

The V and J genes are TRBV27 and TRBJ1-2; 9 nucleotides match TRBD1. This CDR3 spans 14 amino acids. The ends lost 5 bases at V and 5 bases at J; junction bases unmatched: 6. The germline V gene encodes CDR1 MNHEY and CDR2 SMNVEV (reference sequence). CDR3 loop: CASSLAGTGYGYTF. In nucleotides, the CDR3 is TGTGCCAGCAGTCTCGCCGGGACAGGGTATGGCTACACCTTC.

The V call is TRBV30, the J call TRBJ1-5; no clear D gene. This CDR3 has 15 residues. V gave up 0 bases and J gave up 4 bases, with 13 bases separating them. In germline, CDR1 is GTSNPN, CDR2 SVGIG (reference sequence). CDR3 sequence reads: CAWSVLGGMNQPQHF. For the CDR3, the DNA is TGTGCCTGGAGTGTACTCGGAGGGATGAATCAGCCCCAGCATTTT.

As for this clone: Sequence at one end of the junction differs from germline and may be a read error. At the DNA level, this CDR3 is encoded by other sequences in the same sample as well. The CDR3 loop is CASSVDRSPAYGYTF. In DNA form, the CDR3 reads TGTGCCAGTAGCGTTGACAGGTCGCCGGCTTATGGCTACACCTTC. This chain uses TRBV9 with TRBJ1-2; maybe TRBD1 (6 bases). Germline CDR1 SGDLS, CDR2 YYNGEE. This CDR3 spans 15 amino acids.

The sample holds one count of this clone. This rearrangement joins TRBV28 to TRBJ1-1; no definite D call. The V and J ends lost 6 bases and 5 bases respectively, with 16 bases between them. Germline lookup yields CDR1 MDHEN and CDR2 SYDVKM. The CDR3 is 14 residues long. The DNA of the CDR3 is TGTGCCAGCAGCCGGTTAGGAGAAGAAACTGAAGCTTTCTTT. The encoded protein is CASSRLGEETEAFF.

The chain carries TRBV28 and TRBJ2-7; D not resolved. The V gene's germline CDR1 is MDHEN and CDR2 SYDVKM. V was trimmed by 6 bases and J by 0 bases, leaving 15 bases between them. This CDR3 contains 15 residues. The CDR3 protein is CASRPKPSSSYEQYF. The CDR3 bases are TGTGCCAGCAGACCAAAGCCGTCGAGCTCCTACGAGCAGTACTTC.

This rearrangement joins TRBV9 to TRBJ2-7; 8 bases are shared with TRBD1. The V segment lost 2 bases and the J segment 2 bases; nucleotides outside the gene matches: 6. Germline assignment: CDR1 SGDLS and CDR2 YYNGEE. CDR3 length: 15 amino acids. The CDR3 spells CASSVRTGTPYEQYF. CDR3 nucleotides: TGTGCCAGCAGCGTTAGGACAGGGACCCCCTACGAGCAGTACTTC.

The J gene is TRBJ2-3, the V gene TRBV7-3, with D possibly TRBD1 on 5 matching bases. The germline V gene encodes CDR1 SGHTA and CDR2 FQGTGA. Trimming left V 2 bases short and J 0 bases short, with 12 bases between. CDR3 length equals 16 residues. CDR3 loop: CASSLQGNPSTDTQYF. As DNA, the CDR3 is TGTGCCAGCAGCTTACAGGGTAACCCTAGCACAGATACGCAGTATTTT.

The chain uses TRBV6-1 and TRBJ2-3, with 7 bases matching TRBD2. After removal of 8 bases from V and 0 bases from J, the junction contained 5 bases not matched to a gene. The V gene's germline CDR1 is MNHNS and CDR2 SASEGT. The CDR3 contains 14 residues. The CDR3: CASGGGESTDTQYF. DNA for the CDR3: TGTGCCAGCGGGGGGGGTGAGAGCACAGATACGCAGTATTTT.

The gene calls are TRBV2 and TRBJ2-7; 10 nucleotides agree with TRBD1. J was trimmed by 0 bases and V by 6 bases; bases with no gene match: 8. Germline V gives CDR1 SNHLY, CDR2 FYNNEI. CDR3 size: 16 residues. CDR3 region: CASRYNRDRGSYEQYF. The CDR3 nucleotides are TGTGCCAGCAGATATAACCGGGACAGGGGCTCCTACGAGCAGTACTTC.

The chain joins TRBV6-6 to TRBJ2-7; D gene ambiguous. V gave up 5 bases and J gave up 5 bases, with 7 bases separating them. CDR1 MNHNY and CDR2 SVGAGI come from the germline V gene (reference sequence). The CDR3 sequence is 11 residues long. DNA of the CDR3: TGTGCCAGCAGTGCCCGGGACGAGCAGTACTTC. Residues: CASSARDEQYF.